A selection of T cell receptor beta chains follows, all from one sample in a study of blood T cell repertoires in COVID-19. Method: immunoSEQ multiplex PCR; TCRdb's copy keeps in-frame clones and lacks some. The sample has 300,000 to 400,000 clones; 89% are singletons. The sample was peripheral blood. The receptors originated from a woman between 25 and 40 years old with COVID-19, enrolled during active disease. Each CDR3 is given with its conserved first and last residue. D genes are given only for firm matches. Expanded clones are given a class, and other clones once, few, many or no size at all.

cdr3_length: 14; j_call: TRBJ1-5; v_call: TRBV6-5; clone_size: NA; d_call: TRBD1; cdr3_aa: CASSRDSTYQPQHF; cdr3_nt: TGTGCCAGTTCCCGGGACAGCACTTATCAGCCCCAGCATTTT
cdr3_length: 14; j_call: TRBJ2-5; v_call: TRBV21-1; clone_size: NA; d_call: NA; cdr3_aa: CASSTLATQETQYF; cdr3_nt: TGTGCCAGCAGCACACTAGCTACTCAAGAGACCCAGTACTTC
cdr3_length: 12; j_call: TRBJ1-1; v_call: TRBV7-9; clone_size: NA; d_call: NA; cdr3_aa: CASSSQYTEAFF; cdr3_nt: TGTGCCAGCAGTTCACAGTACACTGAAGCTTTCTTT
cdr3_length: 15; j_call: TRBJ2-3; v_call: TRBV9; clone_size: NA; d_call: TRBD1; cdr3_aa: CASSVRRQGGDTQYF; cdr3_nt: TGTGCCAGCAGCGTGAGGAGACAGGGTGGGGATACGCAGTATTTT
cdr3_length: 16; j_call: TRBJ2-1; v_call: TRBV11-3; clone_size: NA; d_call: TRBD2; cdr3_aa: CASSPGLAAASDEQFF; cdr3_nt: TGTGCCAGCAGCCCTGGACTAGCGGCGGCTTCGGATGAGCAGTTCTTC
cdr3_length: 14; j_call: TRBJ1-2; v_call: TRBV24-1; clone_size: NA; d_call: TRBD1; cdr3_aa: CATSDEDRAGGYTF; cdr3_nt: TGTGCCACCAGTGATGAAGACAGGGCCGGTGGCTACACCTTC
cdr3_length: 15; j_call: TRBJ2-3; v_call: TRBV5-5; clone_size: NA; d_call: NA; cdr3_aa: CASSRRDGRTDTQYF; cdr3_nt: TGTGCCAGCAGCAGGAGGGACGGCCGCACAGATACGCAGTATTTT
cdr3_length: 14; j_call: TRBJ2-7; v_call: TRBV6-4; clone_size: NA; d_call: TRBD2; cdr3_aa: CASSPDGGAYEQYF; cdr3_nt: TGTGCCAGCAGCCCCGATGGGGGGGCCTACGAGCAGTACTTC
cdr3_length: 14; j_call: TRBJ2-1; v_call: TRBV7-9; clone_size: NA; d_call: TRBD1; cdr3_aa: CASSMDRGENEQFF; cdr3_nt: TGTGCCAGCAGTATGGACAGGGGGGAGAATGAGCAGTTCTTC
cdr3_length: 15; j_call: TRBJ2-7; v_call: TRBV28; clone_size: NA; d_call: TRBD1; cdr3_aa: CASSLAGQGYHEQYF; cdr3_nt: TGTGCCAGCAGTTTGGCGGGACAGGGGTACCACGAGCAGTACTTC
cdr3_length: 14; j_call: TRBJ1-2; v_call: TRBV27; clone_size: once; d_call: TRBD1; cdr3_aa: CASSPDPGGYGYTF; cdr3_nt: TGTGCCAGCAGTCCAGACCCAGGGGGCTATGGCTACACCTTC
cdr3_length: 16; j_call: TRBJ1-1; v_call: TRBV5-5; clone_size: NA; d_call: NA; cdr3_aa: CASSRGGVVRSTEAFF; cdr3_nt: TGTGCCAGCAGCCGGGGCGGGGTCGTTAGGAGCACTGAAGCTTTCTTT
cdr3_length: 19; j_call: TRBJ1-2; v_call: TRBV6-2/TRBV6-3; clone_size: NA; d_call: TRBD1; cdr3_aa: CASSYDLQLRDRANYGYTF; cdr3_nt: TGTGCCAGCAGTTACGACCTCCAACTCCGGGACAGGGCAAACTATGGCTACACCTTC
cdr3_length: 13; j_call: TRBJ2-1; v_call: TRBV12-3/TRBV12-4; clone_size: NA; d_call: NA; cdr3_aa: CASSLVTTSEQFF; cdr3_nt: TGTGCCAGCAGTTTGGTTACCACCAGTGAGCAGTTCTTC
cdr3_length: 17; j_call: TRBJ1-5; v_call: TRBV15; clone_size: NA; d_call: NA; cdr3_aa: CATSRAGFWGGPQPQHF; cdr3_nt: TGTGCCACCAGCAGAGCGGGATTTTGGGGGGGCCCCCAGCCCCAGCATTTT
cdr3_length: 17; j_call: TRBJ2-6; v_call: TRBV19; clone_size: once; d_call: TRBD1; cdr3_aa: CASSERGRSTGANVLTF; cdr3_nt: TGTGCCAGTAGCGAGAGGGGGCGTAGCACTGGGGCCAACGTCCTGACTTTC
cdr3_length: 14; j_call: TRBJ1-2; v_call: TRBV4-3; clone_size: NA; d_call: NA; cdr3_aa: CASSQDLQGIADTF; cdr3_nt: TGCGCCAGCAGCCAAGATCTCCAGGGTATAGCCGACACCTTC
cdr3_length: 15; j_call: TRBJ2-1; v_call: TRBV5-5; clone_size: NA; d_call: TRBD1; cdr3_aa: CASSFGTGAYNEQFF; cdr3_nt: TGTGCCAGCAGCTTTGGGACAGGAGCCTACAATGAGCAGTTCTTC
cdr3_length: 14; j_call: TRBJ2-1; v_call: TRBV6-5; clone_size: NA; d_call: NA; cdr3_aa: CASSYSVNNNEQFF; cdr3_nt: TGTGCCAGCAGTTACTCGGTCAACAACAATGAGCAGTTCTTC
cdr3_length: 16; j_call: TRBJ1-1; v_call: TRBV28; clone_size: once; d_call: NA; cdr3_aa: CASSLRTASRNTEAFF; cdr3_nt: TGTGCCAGCAGCCTTCGGACAGCCTCCCGGAACACTGAAGCTTTCTTT
cdr3_length: 14; j_call: TRBJ1-2; v_call: TRBV28; clone_size: NA; d_call: TRBD1; cdr3_aa: CASSARGPNYGYTF; cdr3_nt: TGTGCCAGCAGTGCCAGGGGGCCTAACTATGGCTACACCTTC
cdr3_length: 14; j_call: TRBJ1-5; v_call: TRBV2; clone_size: NA; d_call: TRBD1; cdr3_aa: CASRAGQLNQPQHF; cdr3_nt: TGTGCCAGCCGCGCGGGACAGCTCAATCAGCCCCAGCATTTT
cdr3_length: 14; j_call: TRBJ2-7; v_call: TRBV29-1; clone_size: few; d_call: NA; cdr3_aa: CSVVGTAGSYEQYF; cdr3_nt: TGCAGCGTTGTTGGTACAGCAGGGTCCTACGAGCAGTACTTC
cdr3_length: 14; j_call: TRBJ1-2; v_call: TRBV24-1; clone_size: once; d_call: NA; cdr3_aa: CATSDFTGNYGYTF; cdr3_nt: TGTGCCACCAGTGATTTCACAGGGAACTATGGCTACACCTTC
cdr3_length: 17; j_call: TRBJ2-1; v_call: TRBV6-2/TRBV6-3; clone_size: NA; d_call: TRBD1; cdr3_aa: CASSKIASGQGSNEQFF; cdr3_nt: TGTGCCAGTAGTAAAATTGCCTCGGGACAGGGATCCAATGAGCAGTTCTTC
cdr3_length: 12; j_call: TRBJ1-4; v_call: TRBV12-3/TRBV12-4; clone_size: once; d_call: NA; cdr3_aa: CASSLGYLKPFF; cdr3_nt: TGTGCCAGCAGTTTAGGTTACTTGAAGCCGTTTTTT
cdr3_length: 14; j_call: TRBJ1-4; v_call: TRBV2; clone_size: NA; d_call: TRBD1; cdr3_aa: CASSLTGSKEKLFF; cdr3_nt: TGTGCCAGCAGCCTGACAGGGTCGAAGGAAAAACTGTTTTTT
cdr3_length: 14; j_call: TRBJ1-2; v_call: TRBV18; clone_size: few; d_call: NA; cdr3_aa: CASSPQQGGYGYTF; cdr3_nt: TGTGCCAGCTCACCCCAACAGGGCGGGTATGGCTACACCTTC
cdr3_length: 13; j_call: TRBJ2-1; v_call: TRBV19; clone_size: NA; d_call: NA; cdr3_aa: CASSIRDYNEQFF; cdr3_nt: TGTGCCAGTAGTATCAGGGATTACAATGAGCAGTTCTTC
cdr3_length: 17; j_call: TRBJ2-2; v_call: TRBV24-1; clone_size: NA; d_call: TRBD2; cdr3_aa: CATSDSVWEGNTGELFF; cdr3_nt: TGTGCCACCAGCGATTCAGTGTGGGAGGGGAACACCGGGGAGCTGTTTTTT
cdr3_length: 15; j_call: TRBJ1-3; v_call: TRBV15; clone_size: NA; d_call: TRBD1; cdr3_aa: CATRWTGLSGNTIYF; cdr3_nt: TGTGCCACCCGGTGGACAGGCCTCTCTGGAAACACCATATATTTT
cdr3_length: 15; j_call: TRBJ1-5; v_call: TRBV7-9; clone_size: few; d_call: NA; cdr3_aa: CASSPKTQGNQPQHF; cdr3_nt: TGTGCCAGCAGCCCCAAGACCCAGGGCAATCAGCCCCAGCATTTT
cdr3_length: 15; j_call: TRBJ1-3; v_call: TRBV5-1; clone_size: few; d_call: NA; cdr3_aa: CASSNDGSSGNTIYF; cdr3_nt: TGCGCCAGCAGTAATGACGGGAGCTCTGGAAACACCATATATTTT
cdr3_length: 14; j_call: TRBJ2-3; v_call: TRBV30; clone_size: NA; d_call: TRBD2; cdr3_aa: CAWSIGLAGTTMYF; cdr3_nt: TGTGCCTGGAGTATCGGACTAGCGGGGACGACTATGTATTTT
cdr3_length: 13; j_call: TRBJ2-5; v_call: TRBV7-2; clone_size: NA; d_call: NA; cdr3_aa: CASSSGIQETQYF; cdr3_nt: TGTGCCAGCAGCTCCGGGATCCAAGAGACCCAGTACTTC
cdr3_length: 13; j_call: TRBJ1-1; v_call: TRBV6-4; clone_size: NA; d_call: NA; cdr3_aa: CASSEGGAAEAFF; cdr3_nt: TGTGCCAGCAGCGAAGGGGGTGCGGCTGAAGCTTTCTTT
cdr3_length: 11; j_call: TRBJ2-5; v_call: TRBV6-5; clone_size: NA; d_call: NA; cdr3_aa: CASTRGETQYF; cdr3_nt: TGTGCCAGCACTCGGGGGGAGACCCAGTACTTC
cdr3_length: 11; j_call: TRBJ1-2; v_call: TRBV28; clone_size: NA; d_call: NA; cdr3_aa: CASEQGWGYTF; cdr3_nt: TGTGCCAGCGAACAGGGTTGGGGCTACACCTTC
cdr3_length: 17; j_call: TRBJ2-3; v_call: TRBV6-2/TRBV6-3; clone_size: NA; d_call: TRBD2; cdr3_aa: CASSPTRPSGGTDTQYF; cdr3_nt: TGTGCCAGCAGTCCCACACGGCCAAGCGGGGGCACAGATACGCAGTATTTT
cdr3_length: 14; j_call: TRBJ1-2; v_call: TRBV6-5; clone_size: NA; d_call: NA; cdr3_aa: CASTSLGQYYGYTF; cdr3_nt: TGTGCCAGCACTTCGTTAGGACAGTACTATGGCTACACCTTC
cdr3_length: 18; j_call: TRBJ2-3; v_call: TRBV5-8; clone_size: NA; d_call: NA; cdr3_aa: CASSFFPRSGPSTDTQYF; cdr3_nt: TGTGCCAGCAGCTTTTTCCCCCGTAGCGGTCCTAGCACAGATACGCAGTATTTT
cdr3_length: 15; j_call: TRBJ1-4; v_call: TRBV4-1; clone_size: once; d_call: NA; cdr3_aa: CASSQEGRAGGELFF; cdr3_nt: TGCGCCAGCAGCCAAGAGGGTCGCGCGGGGGGGGAACTGTTTTTT
cdr3_length: 17; j_call: TRBJ2-1; v_call: TRBV27; clone_size: NA; d_call: TRBD2; cdr3_aa: CASSNFPGTSVNNEQFF; cdr3_nt: TGTGCCAGCAGTAATTTCCCCGGGACTAGCGTAAACAATGAGCAGTTCTTC
cdr3_length: 14; j_call: TRBJ2-5; v_call: TRBV5-1; clone_size: NA; d_call: TRBD2; cdr3_aa: CASSLVSGEETQYF; cdr3_nt: TGCGCCAGCAGCTTGGTTAGCGGGGAAGAGACCCAGTACTTC
cdr3_length: 14; j_call: TRBJ2-3; v_call: TRBV29-1; clone_size: NA; d_call: TRBD1; cdr3_aa: CSVDAGTATDTQYF; cdr3_nt: TGCAGCGTTGACGCCGGGACAGCCACAGATACGCAGTATTTT
cdr3_length: 14; j_call: TRBJ2-7; v_call: TRBV28; clone_size: NA; d_call: NA; cdr3_aa: CASSFDSSSYEQYF; cdr3_nt: TGTGCCAGCAGTTTCGACAGCAGCTCCTACGAGCAGTACTTC
cdr3_length: 13; j_call: TRBJ1-2; v_call: TRBV6-5; clone_size: NA; d_call: TRBD1; cdr3_aa: CASRMDRWSGYTF; cdr3_nt: TGTGCCAGCAGGATGGACAGGTGGAGTGGCTACACCTTC
cdr3_length: 13; j_call: TRBJ1-1; v_call: TRBV18; clone_size: few; d_call: NA; cdr3_aa: CASSNDMNTEAFF; cdr3_nt: TGTGCCAGCTCAAACGACATGAACACTGAAGCTTTCTTT
cdr3_length: 14; j_call: TRBJ1-5; v_call: TRBV21-1; clone_size: NA; d_call: NA; cdr3_aa: CARDRRYSNQPQHF; cdr3_nt: TGTGCCAGGGACAGGAGATATAGCAATCAGCCCCAGCATTTT
cdr3_length: 13; j_call: TRBJ2-3; v_call: TRBV4-2; clone_size: NA; d_call: NA; cdr3_aa: CASSQEAGSGQYF; cdr3_nt: TGTGCCAGCAGCCAAGAAGCAGGGTCTGGTCAGTATTTT
cdr3_length: 14; j_call: TRBJ1-3; v_call: TRBV15; clone_size: NA; d_call: TRBD1; cdr3_aa: CATSRDRAGNTIYF; cdr3_nt: TGTGCCACCAGCCGGGACAGGGCTGGAAACACCATATATTTT
cdr3_length: 12; j_call: TRBJ2-7; v_call: TRBV11-2; clone_size: few; d_call: NA; cdr3_aa: CASSSSRYEQYF; cdr3_nt: TGTGCCAGCAGCTCCAGCAGGTACGAGCAGTACTTC
cdr3_length: 16; j_call: TRBJ1-5; v_call: TRBV16; clone_size: NA; d_call: TRBD1; cdr3_aa: CASRADREFSNQPQHF; cdr3_nt: TGTGCCAGCAGGGCGGACAGGGAATTTAGCAATCAGCCCCAGCATTTT
cdr3_length: 14; j_call: TRBJ2-7; v_call: TRBV6-5; clone_size: NA; d_call: NA; cdr3_aa: CASTLGEEGGEQYF; cdr3_nt: TGTGCCAGCACTCTGGGTGAGGAAGGCGGCGAGCAGTACTTC
cdr3_length: 13; j_call: TRBJ2-2; v_call: TRBV5-4; clone_size: once; d_call: NA; cdr3_aa: CASSLVESGELFF; cdr3_nt: TGTGCCAGCAGCTTGGTGGAGTCCGGGGAGCTGTTTTTT
cdr3_length: 14; j_call: TRBJ2-5; v_call: TRBV5-1; clone_size: NA; d_call: TRBD2; cdr3_aa: CASSPGLAGETQYF; cdr3_nt: TGCGCCAGCAGCCCGGGACTAGCGGGGGAGACCCAGTACTTC